This T cell receptor (beta chain) was retrieved from a study of T cells in Graves' hyperthyroidism and ophthalmopathy. Across the study: Specimen type is peripheral blood, collected at initial diagnosis prior to any treatment. General study points: The blood repertoire included most of the expanded thyroid clonotypes above 0.001.

CDR3 length: 15 residues. V gave up 3 bases and J gave up 0 bases, with 12 bases separating them. The germline V gene encodes CDR1 DFQATT and CDR2 SNEGSKA (reference sequence). Many counts were recorded for this clonotype. What it binds is unknown. RNA transcripts were the template for amplifying TCR beta CDR3 regions. TCR CDR3 underwent first-round RT-PCR with the HTBI primer set. TCRdb re-called the multiplex PCR reads through MiXCR, storing one row per CDR3 protein. The sample shows about 640,000 distinct CDR3 sequences, less than 25% of them seen only once. This clonotype was sampled from a man under 40 with Graves' ophthalmopathy. Sequenced material: blood. This chain uses TRBV20-1 with TRBJ2-1, with D unclear. The CDR3 DNA is TGCAGTGCTAGGGTCCGTCTAAGCTCCTACAATGAGCAGTTCTTC. It encodes CSARVRLSSYNEQFF.